Sequencing of this TCR beta chain was carried out in a study of CD4 T cells in relation to SARS-CoV-2 and coronaviruses. The method was immunoSEQ multiplex PCR; TCRdb's version includes in-frame clones alone and lacks a portion of them. The sample records 60,000 to 75,000 clones, 85% to 95% being singletons. The unexposed donors gave CD4+ T cells in about 2010-2019, prior to COVID-19. Naive and memory CD4+ T cells were separated from cryopreserved PBMCs. Study-level results: Monoreactive clones expanded significantly more to SARS-CoV-2 than crossreactive clones did.

For this clone: Its antigen is still unknown.

The sequenced sample consisted of naive CD4+ T cells from PBMCs. The subset here: naive CD4+ T cells isolated by negative enrichment. The clonotype originates from a human donor in good health.

In DNA form, the CDR3 reads TGTGCCAGCAGTTCCAAGGGAAGGAGCTCCTACAATGAGCAGTTCTTC. Its translation: CASSSKGRSSYNEQFF. The J gene is TRBJ2-1, the V gene TRBV6-5; the D is unclear. The CDR3 is made up of 16 amino acids. V gave up 4 bases and J gave up 0 bases, with 13 bases separating them. Germline V gives CDR1 MNHEY, CDR2 SVGAGI.